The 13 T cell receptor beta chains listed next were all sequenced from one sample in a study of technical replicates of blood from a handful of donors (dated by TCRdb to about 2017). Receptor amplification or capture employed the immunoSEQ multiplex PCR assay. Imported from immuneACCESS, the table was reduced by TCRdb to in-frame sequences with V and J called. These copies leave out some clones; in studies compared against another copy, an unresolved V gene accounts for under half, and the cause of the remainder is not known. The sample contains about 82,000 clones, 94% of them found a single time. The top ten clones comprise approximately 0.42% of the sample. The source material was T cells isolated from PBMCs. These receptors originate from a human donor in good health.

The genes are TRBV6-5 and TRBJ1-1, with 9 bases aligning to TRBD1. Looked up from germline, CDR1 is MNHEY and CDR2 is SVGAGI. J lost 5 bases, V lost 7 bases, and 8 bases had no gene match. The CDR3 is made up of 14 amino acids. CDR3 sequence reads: CASTYRGRSTEAFF. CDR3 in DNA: TGTGCCAGCACATACAGGGGGCGGTCGACTGAAGCTTTCTTT.

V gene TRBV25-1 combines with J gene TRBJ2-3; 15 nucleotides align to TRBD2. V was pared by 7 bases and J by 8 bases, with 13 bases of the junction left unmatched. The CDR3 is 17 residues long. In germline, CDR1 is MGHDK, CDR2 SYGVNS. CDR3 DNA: TGTGCCAGCATCCCGGGACTAGCGGGGGGCCTCGGAGGTACGCAGTATTTT. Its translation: CASIPGLAGGLGGTQYF.

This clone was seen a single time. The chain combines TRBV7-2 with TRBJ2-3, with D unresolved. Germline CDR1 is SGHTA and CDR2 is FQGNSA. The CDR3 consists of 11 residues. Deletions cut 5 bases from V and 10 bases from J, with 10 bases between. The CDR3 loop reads CASSPVRAQYF. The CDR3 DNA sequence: TGTGCCAGCAGCCCGGTTCGAGCGCAGTATTTT.

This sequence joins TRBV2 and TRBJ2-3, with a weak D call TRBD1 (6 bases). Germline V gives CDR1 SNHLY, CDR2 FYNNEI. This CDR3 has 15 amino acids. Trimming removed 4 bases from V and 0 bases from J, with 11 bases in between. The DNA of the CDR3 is TGTGCCAGCAGTGTACAGGGACGGAGCACAGATACGCAGTATTTT. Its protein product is CASSVQGRSTDTQYF.

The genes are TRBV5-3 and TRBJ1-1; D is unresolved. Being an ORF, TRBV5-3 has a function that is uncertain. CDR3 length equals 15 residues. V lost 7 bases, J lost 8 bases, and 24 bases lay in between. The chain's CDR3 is CARPVAAGGHREAFF. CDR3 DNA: TGTGCCAGACCCGTTGCGGCCGGCGGGCACCGGGAAGCTTTCTTT.

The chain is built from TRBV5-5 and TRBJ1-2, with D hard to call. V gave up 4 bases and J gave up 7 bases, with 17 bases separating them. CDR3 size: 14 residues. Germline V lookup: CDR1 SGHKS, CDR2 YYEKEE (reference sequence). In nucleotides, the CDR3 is TGTGCCAGCAGCCGGCAGCGCAGAGTTTTTGGCTACACCTTC. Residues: CASSRQRRVFGYTF.

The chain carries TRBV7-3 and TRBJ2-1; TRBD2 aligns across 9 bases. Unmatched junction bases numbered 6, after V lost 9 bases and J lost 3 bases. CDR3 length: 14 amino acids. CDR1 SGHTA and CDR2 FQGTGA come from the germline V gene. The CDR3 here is CASRASGIYNEQFF. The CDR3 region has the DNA TGTGCCAGTCGGGCTAGCGGGATCTACAATGAGCAGTTCTTC.

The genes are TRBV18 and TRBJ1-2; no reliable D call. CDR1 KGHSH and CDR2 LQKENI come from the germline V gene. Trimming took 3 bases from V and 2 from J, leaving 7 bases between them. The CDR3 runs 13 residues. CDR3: CASSPGTNYGYTF. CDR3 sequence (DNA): TGTGCCAGCTCACCGGGCACAAACTATGGCTACACCTTC.

The CDR3 spells CASSPTYEQYF. The CDR3, as DNA: TGTGCCAGCAGCCCCACCTACGAGCAGTACTTC. V gene TRBV5-8 combines with J gene TRBJ2-7; D unclear. CDR3 length equals 11 residues. Per the germline V gene, CDR1 is SGHTS and CDR2 is YDEGEE. The germline V and J ends were trimmed by 4 bases and 2 bases, with 4 bases remaining between them.

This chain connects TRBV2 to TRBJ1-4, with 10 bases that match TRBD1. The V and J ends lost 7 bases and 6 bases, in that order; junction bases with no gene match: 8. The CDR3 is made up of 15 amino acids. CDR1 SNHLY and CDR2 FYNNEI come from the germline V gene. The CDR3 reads CASIQAGQGYEKLFF. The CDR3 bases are TGTGCCAGCATTCAAGCGGGACAGGGGTATGAAAAACTGTTTTTT. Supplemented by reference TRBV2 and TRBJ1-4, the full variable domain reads EPEVTQTPSHQVTQMGQEVILRCVPISNHLYFYWYRQILGQKVEFLVSFYNNEISEKSEIFDDQFSVERPDGSNFTLKIRSTKLEDSAMYFCASIQAGQGYEKLFFGSGTQLSVL.

The CDR3 protein is CASSLTSILTPGFLTDTQYF. In DNA, the CDR3 is TGTGCCAGCAGCCTCACTTCAATATTGACTCCCGGTTTTTTGACAGATACGCAGTATTTT. This sequence joins TRBV9 and TRBJ2-3; no clear D. From germline, CDR1 is SGDLS and CDR2 YYNGEE. With 4 bases removed from V and 3 bases from J, the gap between germline ends came to 30 bases. The CDR3 runs to 20 residues. The variable domain in full, with the rest retrieved from reference TRBV9 and TRBJ2-3, is DSGVTQTPKHLITATGQRVTLRCSPRSGDLSVYWYQQSLDQGLQFLIQYYNGEERAKGNILERFSAQQFPDLHSELNLSSLELGDSALYFCASSLTSILTPGFLTDTQYFGPGTRLTVL.

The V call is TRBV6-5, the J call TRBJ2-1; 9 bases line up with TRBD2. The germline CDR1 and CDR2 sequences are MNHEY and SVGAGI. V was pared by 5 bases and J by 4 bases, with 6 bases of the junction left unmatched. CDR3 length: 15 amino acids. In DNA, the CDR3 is TGTGCCAGCAGTAAGACTAGCGGATATTACAATGAGCAGTTCTTC. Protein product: CASSKTSGYYNEQFF.

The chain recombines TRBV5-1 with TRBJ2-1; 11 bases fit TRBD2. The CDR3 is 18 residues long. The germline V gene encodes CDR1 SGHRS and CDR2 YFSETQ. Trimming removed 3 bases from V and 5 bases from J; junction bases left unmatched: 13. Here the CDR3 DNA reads TGCGCCAGCAGCTCCCAAAGTCCCCAACTAGCGGGAGACAATGAGCAGTTCTTC. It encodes CASSSQSPQLAGDNEQFF.